These 19 T cell receptor beta chains were sequenced from one sample in a study of shared clonotypes between healthy human individuals (dated by TCRdb to the early 2020s). CD8 naive samples consisted of CD45RO-negative cells that were positively selected for CCR7, yielding a CD45RA+CCR7+ population without TemRA cells. Library creation used the immunoSEQ multiplex PCR assay. This is the immuneACCESS table as TCRdb keeps it, with only in-frame sequences that have V and J called. A part of the clones is gone; compared with another copy, unresolved V genes explain less than half, and the rest is unexplained. For this sample there are about 600,000 clones; nearly 97% appear just once. The ten largest clones add up to 0.085% to 0.11% of the sample. The sequencing sample was made of naive CD8+ T cells sorted from blood. What the cell subset or site label conveys for this sample: CD45RA+CCR7+. The receptor source for this set is a woman aged 25 to 39 in good health.

A single count supports this clone. The V gene is TRBV2, the J gene TRBJ2-3; TRBD2 matches at 8 bases. CDR1 is SNHLY, CDR2 FYNNEI, per germline. The CDR3 spans 16 residues. With 4 bases clipped from V and 2 bases from J, the junction kept 8 bases outside the gene matches. The CDR3 bases are TGTGCCAGCAGTGGGATCGGTAGCGGGACCACAGATACGCAGTATTTT. This sequence encodes CASSGIGSGTTDTQYF.

The gene calls are TRBV27 and TRBJ2-7; TRBD1 might be the D (6 bases). V lost 5 bases, J lost 0 bases, and 11 bases lay in between. Germline V gene data show CDR1 as MNHEY and CDR2 as SMNVEV (reference sequence). This CDR3 contains 14 residues. The CDR3 DNA reads TGTGCCAGCAGTCCCGCAGGGGCCTCCTACGAGCAGTACTTC. This gives the protein CASSPAGASYEQYF.

The chain recombines TRBV19 with TRBJ1-2; possibly TRBD1 for D (5 bases). Germline-derived CDR1 and CDR2 are LNHDA and SQIVND (reference sequence). The CDR3 runs 13 residues. V lost 6 bases and J lost 3, with 11 bases in between. Written as DNA, the CDR3 is TGTGCCAGTAGGGGGGTCAGGTACTATGGCTACACCTTC. Residues: CASRGVRYYGYTF.

This chain joins TRBV21-1 and TRBJ1-5. TRBV21-1 is deemed a pseudogene. This CDR3 contains 17 residues. CDR3 nucleotides: TGTGCCAGCAGCCTGGAACTAGAACGGGATAGCAATCAGCCCCAGCATTTT. Residues: CASSLELERDSNQPQHF.

The chain couples TRBV28 to TRBJ2-3; 7 nucleotides match TRBD2. CDR3 length: 18 amino acids. J was trimmed by 0 bases and V by 2 bases; bases with no gene match: 11. Germline loops: CDR1 MDHEN, CDR2 SYDVKM. As DNA, the CDR3 is TGTGCCAGCAGTTTACCGAGACTAGCCGTAATTAGCACAGATACGCAGTATTTT. Protein product: CASSLPRLAVISTDTQYF.

The rearrangement uses TRBV6-1 and TRBJ2-7; TRBD2 agrees at 9 bases. CDR1 MNHNS and CDR2 SASEGT come from the germline V gene. The CDR3 extends over 15 amino acids. V was pared by 7 bases and J by 1 base, with 8 bases of the junction left unmatched. Here the CDR3 reads CASTEGLANSYEQYF. The CDR3 DNA follows: TGTGCCAGCACCGAGGGACTAGCAAATTCCTACGAGCAGTACTTC.

The chain uses TRBV4-1 and TRBJ2-7; no firm D call. The CDR3 covers 16 residues. The germline CDR1 and CDR2 sequences are MGHRA and YSYEKL. V dropped 0 bases and J dropped 3 bases, with 15 bases sitting between them. The CDR3 sequence: CASSQDGRSYDYEQYF. CDR3 sequence (DNA): TGCGCCAGCAGCCAAGATGGGCGGAGCTACGACTACGAGCAGTACTTC.

This chain uses TRBV14 with TRBJ1-1; the D is unclear. CDR1 and CDR2 from the germline V gene are SGHDN and FVKESK. The CDR3 totals 15 residues. Trimming took off 5 bases at V and 0 bases at J, with 13 bases between the two ends. The CDR3 sequence is CASSRHTIMNTEAFF. DNA of the CDR3: TGTGCCAGCAGCAGGCATACGATCATGAACACTGAAGCTTTCTTT.

In this sample, this clone turned up once. The rearrangement joins TRBV19 to TRBJ2-2, with D perhaps matching TRBD1 (6 bases). V lost 5 bases and J 2 bases, leaving 12 bases between the germline ends. Germline V gene sequence: CDR1 LNHDA, CDR2 SQIVND (reference sequence). The CDR3 length is 15 residues. This CDR3 is CASSPRDINTGELFF. The DNA of the CDR3 is TGTGCCAGTAGTCCCCGGGACATAAACACCGGGGAGCTGTTTTTT.

The rearrangement joins TRBV7-9 to TRBJ2-7; 8 bases are a match to TRBD2. J gave up 5 bases and V 5 bases, and 5 bases lay outside the gene matches. Germline CDR1 and CDR2: SEHNR and FQNEAQ (reference sequence). This CDR3 region has 13 residues. CDR3 protein: CASSRSGTDEQYF. The CDR3 DNA follows: TGTGCCAGCAGCCGTAGCGGGACCGACGAGCAGTACTTC.

In DNA form, the CDR3 reads TGTGCCAGCAGTTTAGCGGGGGCTTGGAATGAGCAGTTCTTC. Its protein product is CASSLAGAWNEQFF. The chain is built from TRBV28 and TRBJ2-1, with D maybe TRBD2 (7 bases). The length of the CDR3 is 14 residues. Per the germline V gene, CDR1 is MDHEN and CDR2 is SYDVKM. The ends were cut back, 2 bases at V and 7 bases at J, with 12 bases in the middle.

The chain couples TRBV9 to TRBJ2-7, with 10 bases matching TRBD2. The CDR3 has 16 residues. In germline, CDR1 is SGDLS, CDR2 YYNGEE. V was clipped by 3 bases and J by 3 bases; unmatched bases: 9. The CDR3, as DNA: TGTGCCAGCAGCGAGGCGAGCGGGAGGGCGTTCTACGAGCAGTACTTC. As protein: CASSEASGRAFYEQYF. The entire variable domain, with the rest obtained from reference TRBV9 and TRBJ2-7, is as follows: DSGVTQTPKHLITATGQRVTLRCSPRSGDLSVYWYQQSLDQGLQFLIQYYNGEERAKGNILERFSAQQFPDLHSELNLSSLELGDSALYFCASSEASGRAFYEQYFGPGTRLTVT.

The chain joins TRBV19 to TRBJ2-1, with 12 nucleotides matching TRBD1. Trimming took 0 bases from V and 1 from J; bases not matched to a gene: 7. Per germline, CDR1 LNHDA and CDR2 SQIVND (reference sequence). This CDR3 is built from 19 residues. CDR3 nucleotides: TGTGCCAGTAGTATAGATGGGACAGGGGGCCATAGGTCCTACAATGAGCAGTTCTTC. Protein sequence: CASSIDGTGGHRSYNEQFF.

V is TRBV15 and J is TRBJ2-5; no clear D. The ends were cut back, 7 bases at V and 2 bases at J, with 11 bases in the middle. In germline, CDR1 is LNHNV, CDR2 YYDKDF (reference sequence). The CDR3 is 13 residues long. The CDR3 bases are TGTGCCACCACCCCAGGACGACAAGAGACCCAGTACTTC. It translates to CATTPGRQETQYF.

The V gene is TRBV19, the J gene TRBJ1-5, with a possible D match to TRBD1 (5 bases). Trimming cost V 2 bases and J 6 bases, with 14 bases left between them. The CDR3 has 15 amino acids. Germline V gene sequence: CDR1 LNHDA, CDR2 SQIVND (reference sequence). The CDR3 loop reads CASSIRFEGSQPQHF. CDR3 coding DNA: TGTGCCAGTAGTATAAGGTTCGAGGGGTCTCAGCCCCAGCATTTT.

This chain connects TRBV19 to TRBJ2-1; D may be TRBD1 or TRBD2 (6 bases each). In germline, CDR1 is LNHDA, CDR2 SQIVND (reference sequence). This CDR3 is built from 13 residues. V was cut by 10 bases and J by 8 bases, with 18 bases left in between. CDR3 bases: TGTGCCACGGGGGACAAGAACCACGATGAGCAGTTCTTC. Protein sequence: CATGDKNHDEQFF.

This clone was picked up one time. V and J are TRBV28 and TRBJ2-7; 8 nucleotides match TRBD1. Trimming took 6 bases from V and 5 from J; bases not matched to a gene: 9. Germline CDR1 MDHEN, CDR2 SYDVKM. CDR3 length: 14 residues. The CDR3 loop reads CASRNRTGPHEQYF. CDR3 DNA sequence: TGTGCCAGCAGGAATAGGACAGGGCCCCACGAGCAGTACTTC.

The CDR3 reads CASSLLGPNNEQFF. Here the CDR3 DNA reads TGTGCCAGCAGTTTATTGGGGCCCAACAATGAGCAGTTCTTC. The genes are TRBV27 and TRBJ2-1, with a tentative D call TRBD1 (5 bases). CDR1 and CDR2 from the germline V gene are MNHEY and SMNVEV (reference sequence). Trimming took off 1 base at V and 5 bases at J, with 9 bases between the two ends. The CDR3 loop spans 14 amino acids.

This chain links TRBV7-6 with TRBJ2-7; D uncertain. The CDR3 is 12 amino acids. V shed 5 bases and J shed 4 bases, with 9 bases lying between them. CDR1 is SGHVS and CDR2 is FNYEAQ in the germline V gene. CDR3 loop: CASSRGPYEQYF. CDR3 bases: TGTGCCAGCAGCCGCGGTCCGTACGAGCAGTACTTC.